These 9 T cell receptor beta chains were all obtained from the same sample, sequenced in a study of T cells in Graves' hyperthyroidism and ophthalmopathy. Amplification targeted TCR beta CDR3 regions from RNA transcripts. With the HTBI primer set, the TCR CDR3 went through a first round of RT-PCR. TCRdb re-called the multiplex PCR reads with MiXCR, one entry per CDR3 protein. Of around 600,000 distinct CDR3 sequences in the sample, less than 45% were seen once. Sequencing was carried out using peripheral blood or thyroid tissue (not recorded which). The receptors stem from an adult man with Graves' disease, either hyperthyroidism or ophthalmopathy (not recorded which).

CDR3 in amino acids: CASSPNQQGWRGYTF. CDR3 DNA sequence: TGTGCCAGCAGCCCCAACCAACAGGGGTGGCGGGGCTACACCTTC. This rearrangement joins TRBV7-4 to TRBJ1-2; 7 bases fit TRBD1. The germline CDR1 and CDR2 sequences are SGHVT and SQSDAQ. The CDR3 sequence is 15 residues long. J was trimmed by 8 bases and V by 5 bases; bases with no gene match: 14.

This sequence joins TRBV2 and TRBJ1-5, with D possibly matching TRBD1 (5 bases). The length of the CDR3 is 14 residues. The V end lost 6 bases, the J end lost 5 bases, and 14 bases lay between the germline ends. Looked up from germline, CDR1 is SNHLY and CDR2 is FYNNEI. The CDR3 sequence is CASRGPGPHQPQHF. The CDR3 DNA reads TGTGCCAGCAGGGGACCGGGACCCCATCAGCCCCAGCATTTT.

The table lists this clonotype with a few counts. The chain is built from TRBV7-9 and TRBJ2-7; no reliable D call. This CDR3 has 17 residues. The germline gives CDR1 SEHNR, CDR2 FQNEAQ (reference sequence). V lost 3 bases, J lost 3 bases, and 21 bases lay in between. For the CDR3, the DNA is TGTGCCAGCAGCTTGGACCCTCTCCGGGTGGCTCACTACGAGCAGTACTTC. It is translated as CASSLDPLRVAHYEQYF.

About this clonotype: A much larger clone differs from this one at a single base, so this may be a read error. The rearrangement joins TRBV14 to TRBJ2-5; D is tentatively TRBD1 or TRBD2 (5 bases each). This CDR3 spans 12 amino acids. Germline values: CDR1 SGHDN, CDR2 FVKESK. Trimming pared 1 base from V and 8 bases from J, leaving 8 bases between. CDR3 protein: CASSQVGTTQYF. Written as DNA, the CDR3 is TGTGCCAGCAGCCAAGTGGGGACCACCCAGTACTTC.

This clonotype was counted ten times or more. The chain has TRBV7-2 and TRBJ1-2; the match to TRBD1 covers 8 bases. Germline V gives CDR1 SGHTA, CDR2 FQGNSA. The CDR3 runs 12 residues. V dropped 5 bases and J dropped 6; count of bases not matched to a gene: 2. CDR3 nucleotide sequence: TGTGCCAGCAGCGTGGACAGGGATGGCTACACCTTC. The encoded protein is CASSVDRDGYTF. Combining the CDR3 with reference TRBV7-2 and TRBJ1-2 gives the whole variable domain GAGVSQSPSNKVTEKGKDVELRCDPISGHTALYWYRQSLGQGLEFLIYFQGNSAPDKSGLPSDRFSAERTGGSVSTLTIQRTQQEDSAVYLCASSVDRDGYTFGSGTRLTVV.

The rearrangement links TRBV7-2 to TRBJ2-7; 10 positions agree with TRBD1. This CDR3 contains 14 residues. The J segment lost 4 bases and the V segment lost 6 bases, leaving 6 bases of the junction unmatched. Germline V gives CDR1 SGHTA, CDR2 FQGNSA. This CDR3 is CASRSGTGDYEQYF. In nucleotides, the CDR3 is TGTGCCAGCAGATCCGGGACAGGGGATTACGAGCAGTACTTC. Complete variable domain (other parts from reference TRBV7-2 and TRBJ2-7): GAGVSQSPSNKVTEKGKDVELRCDPISGHTALYWYRQSLGQGLEFLIYFQGNSAPDKSGLPSDRFSAERTGGSVSTLTIQRTQQEDSAVYLCASRSGTGDYEQYFGPGTRLTVT.

This clonotype was counted many times. The J gene is TRBJ1-1, the V gene TRBV7-3, with no clear D. Trimming removed 0 bases at V and 1 base at J, with 9 bases between. CDR3 length: 15 amino acids. CDR1 is SGHTA, CDR2 FQGTGA, per germline. The CDR3 loop is CASSLTSGKNTEAFF. The CDR3 DNA sequence: TGTGCCAGCAGCTTAACGAGCGGCAAGAACACTGAAGCTTTCTTT.

This clonotype showed up many times. The rearrangement uses TRBV2 and TRBJ1-5; D is uncertain. With 5 bases removed from V and 4 bases from J, the gap between germline ends came to 9 bases. Germline CDR1 SNHLY, CDR2 FYNNEI. The CDR3 sequence is 13 residues long. CDR3 sequence: CASSPGWNQPQHF. The CDR3 nucleotides read TGTGCCAGCAGTCCTGGGTGGAATCAGCCCCAGCATTTT.

CDR3 nucleotide sequence: TGTGCCACCAGCCCCGGACAGGAGGATCAGCCCCAGCATTTT. Translation: CATSPGQEDQPQHF. V and J are TRBV15 and TRBJ1-5; 7 positions agree with TRBD1. Per the germline V gene, CDR1 is LNHNV and CDR2 is YYDKDF (reference sequence). The CDR3 contains 14 residues. J was trimmed by 5 bases and V by 5 bases; bases with no gene match: 6.